The 11 T cell receptor beta chains in this list originate from one sample, sequenced in a study of long-term antiretroviral therapy in people with HIV (dated by TCRdb to the early 2020s). Sequencing of the TRB variable region was done with the immunoSEQ hsTCRB v3.0 assay at survey level resolution. In TCRdb, the immuneACCESS table is reduced to in-frame sequences with V and J assigned. These tables do not hold every clone; where another copy was compared, an unresolved V gene accounts for under half, and the others remain unexplained. A total of about 43,000 clones appear in this sample, roughly nine tenths of them only once. Together, the top ten hold approximately 5.4% of the sample. The starting material was unsorted PBMCs, obtained 0.1 years before starting antiretroviral therapy. The origin of the receptors is a woman aged 45-59 years with HIV.

The rearrangement links TRBV19 to TRBJ2-5; D perhaps matches TRBD1 (5 bases). V was shortened by 3 bases and J by 4 bases, with 15 bases between the two germline ends. The CDR3 is 15 residues long. CDR1 LNHDA and CDR2 SQIVND come from the germline V gene (reference sequence). The CDR3 DNA follows: TGTGCCAGTAGTATTAGGTCAGGGTTGAGAGAGACCCAGTACTTC. This sequence encodes CASSIRSGLRETQYF.

CDR3 in DNA: TGTGCCAGCAGCTTGTGGGGACCCCTCTCCTACAATGAGCAGTTCTTC. It codes for CASSLWGPLSYNEQFF. The chain couples TRBV5-6 to TRBJ2-1; D possibly uses TRBD1 or TRBD2 (5 bases each). CDR3 length: 16 amino acids. V lost 1 base, J lost 0 bases, and 11 bases lay in between. CDR1 is SGHDT and CDR2 is YYEEEE in the germline V gene.

The J gene is TRBJ2-1, the V gene TRBV29-1, with TRBD2 identical over 8 bases. Germline V gene data show CDR1 as SQVTM and CDR2 as ANQGSEA. V gave up 7 bases and J gave up 6 bases; unmatched junction bases: 8. This CDR3 contains 13 residues. This chain's CDR3 is CSGGGLAGNEQFF. The DNA of the CDR3 is TGCAGCGGGGGAGGGCTAGCGGGCAATGAGCAGTTCTTC.

The J gene is TRBJ1-1, the V gene TRBV5-1; TRBD1 aligns across 12 bases. Trimming at V came to 0 bases and at J to 1 base, leaving 4 bases not matched to a gene. CDR1 is SGHRS and CDR2 is YFSETQ in the germline V gene. This CDR3 is built from 17 residues. CDR3 region: CASSLGDRGRENTEAFF. CDR3 DNA: TGCGCCAGCAGCTTGGGGGACAGGGGGCGGGAGAACACTGAAGCTTTCTTT.

This sequence joins TRBV30 and TRBJ1-4; TRBD1 agrees at 9 bases. CDR1 GTSNPN and CDR2 SVGIG come from the germline V gene (reference sequence). Unmatched junction bases numbered 4, after V lost 5 bases and J lost 3 bases. The CDR3 is 14 residues long. The CDR3 here is CAWDRQGANEKLFF. CDR3 nucleotides: TGTGCCTGGGACCGACAGGGGGCTAATGAAAAACTGTTTTTT. The complete variable domain, with remaining parts taken from reference TRBV30 and TRBJ1-4, reads SQTIHQWPATLVQPVGSPLSLECTVEGTSNPNLYWYRQAAGRGLQLLFYSVGIGQISSEVPQNLSASRPQDRQFILSSKKLLLSDSGFYLCAWDRQGANEKLFFGSGTQLSVL.

J is TRBJ2-7 and V is TRBV7-2; D gene uncertain. Germline V lookup: CDR1 SGHTA, CDR2 FQGNSA. The CDR3 runs to 12 residues. Trimming left V 2 bases short and J 6 bases short, with 8 bases between. This chain's CDR3 is CASSLTSLEQYF. In DNA, the CDR3 is TGTGCCAGCAGCTTAACGTCGCTCGAGCAGTACTTC.

The table lists this clone with a count of one. CDR3 sequence (DNA): TGTGCCAGCAGCTTATCCCCGGGACAGCGGCAAGAGACCCAGTACTTC. Translation gives CASSLSPGQRQETQYF. The chain joins TRBV11-1 to TRBJ2-5; TRBD1 agrees at 7 bases. The germline V gene encodes CDR1 SGHAT and CDR2 FQDESV (reference sequence). This CDR3 spans 16 amino acids. J lost 2 bases, V lost 2 bases, and 8 bases had no gene match.

This clone occurred a few times. V usage is TRBV30 and J usage is TRBJ1-4, with unresolved D. Germline-derived CDR1 and CDR2 are GTSNPN and SVGIG (reference sequence). The CDR3 length is 14 residues. The V gene lost 3 bases and the J gene lost 4 bases, with 12 bases spanning the gap. CDR3: CAWSLGRSNEKLFF. CDR3 in DNA: TGTGCCTGGAGCTTGGGCAGAAGTAATGAAAAACTGTTTTTT.

This clone has only one observation. This chain links TRBV5-4 with TRBJ2-3, with TRBD2 matching over 13 bases. The V gene end was trimmed by 4 bases and the J gene end by 3 bases; junction bases not matched to a gene: 5. Germline V CDR1 and CDR2: SGHNT, YYREEE (reference sequence). The CDR3 runs to 16 residues. The CDR3 region is CASSTRTSGGTDTQYF. CDR3 coding DNA: TGTGCCAGCAGCACCCGGACTAGCGGGGGAACAGATACGCAGTATTTT.

The chain recombines TRBV6-6 with TRBJ2-1, with 8 bases fitting TRBD1. The junction had 3 bases not matched to a gene; V was cut back by 5 bases and J by 0 bases. Germline V gene lookup returns CDR1 MNHNY and CDR2 SVGAGI (reference sequence). The CDR3 runs to 15 residues. CDR3 sequence: CASSQDRGSYNEQFF. CDR3 nucleotide sequence: TGTGCCAGCAGTCAAGACAGGGGCTCCTACAATGAGCAGTTCTTC.

The chain is built from TRBV9 and TRBJ2-5; D possibly corresponds to TRBD1 (6 bases). The CDR3 consists of 13 residues. Trimming removed 4 bases from V and 3 bases from J, with 10 bases in between. Per the germline V gene, CDR1 is SGDLS and CDR2 is YYNGEE. The CDR3 is CASSLTGKETQYF. In DNA form, the CDR3 reads TGTGCCAGCAGCCTTACAGGGAAAGAGACCCAGTACTTC.